This T cell receptor (beta chain) originates from a study of identical twins. V lost 1 base to trimming and J lost 5 bases; unmatched junction nucleotides: 8. CDR1 SGHRS and CDR2 YFSETQ come from the germline V gene. The CDR3 contains 15 residues. Study conclusions and caveats: Researchers reported excess low generation probability among twin-shared out-of-frame alpha sequences.

Healthy Caucasian individuals made up all the donors. A single record per CDR3 protein comes from TCRdb applying MiXCR to the 5' RACE reads. The sample shows approximately 500,000 distinct CDR3 sequences, 20% to 25% of them seen only once. Note on this clonotype: Its target is unknown.

These data also formed part of another study, on T cells expressing NK-cell markers. From that paper: Sorted T-cell subsets CD3+CD56+NKG2C+, CD3+CD56+NKG2C- and CD3+CD56-NKG2C+ were TCR beta-sequenced. Sorting was restricted to alpha-beta TCR T cells by an anti-gamma-delta TCR antibody in several experiments.

This chain joins TRBV5-1 and TRBJ1-1, with 7 nucleotides matching TRBD1. Sequenced sample: CD4+ T cells sorted from blood. This receptor was taken from a woman between 18 and 30 years old in good health. The CDR3 region is CASSLTSGQSTEAFF. In nucleotides, the CDR3 is TGCGCCAGCAGCTTGACCTCGGGACAGTCGACTGAAGCTTTCTTT.